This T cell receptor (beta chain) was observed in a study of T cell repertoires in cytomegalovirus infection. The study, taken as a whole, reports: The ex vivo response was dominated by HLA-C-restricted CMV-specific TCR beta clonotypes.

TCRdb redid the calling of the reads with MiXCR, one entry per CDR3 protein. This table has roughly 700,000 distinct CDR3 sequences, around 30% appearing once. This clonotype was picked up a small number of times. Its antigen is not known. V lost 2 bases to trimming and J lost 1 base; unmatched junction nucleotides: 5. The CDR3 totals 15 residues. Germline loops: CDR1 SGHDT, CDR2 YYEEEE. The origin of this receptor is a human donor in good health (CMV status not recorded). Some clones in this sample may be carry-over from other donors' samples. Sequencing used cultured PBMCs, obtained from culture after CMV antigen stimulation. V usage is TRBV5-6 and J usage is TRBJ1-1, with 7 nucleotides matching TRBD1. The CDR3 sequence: CASSFQGGSNTEAFF. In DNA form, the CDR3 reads TGTGCCAGCAGCTTCCAGGGGGGCTCGAACACTGAAGCTTTCTTT.